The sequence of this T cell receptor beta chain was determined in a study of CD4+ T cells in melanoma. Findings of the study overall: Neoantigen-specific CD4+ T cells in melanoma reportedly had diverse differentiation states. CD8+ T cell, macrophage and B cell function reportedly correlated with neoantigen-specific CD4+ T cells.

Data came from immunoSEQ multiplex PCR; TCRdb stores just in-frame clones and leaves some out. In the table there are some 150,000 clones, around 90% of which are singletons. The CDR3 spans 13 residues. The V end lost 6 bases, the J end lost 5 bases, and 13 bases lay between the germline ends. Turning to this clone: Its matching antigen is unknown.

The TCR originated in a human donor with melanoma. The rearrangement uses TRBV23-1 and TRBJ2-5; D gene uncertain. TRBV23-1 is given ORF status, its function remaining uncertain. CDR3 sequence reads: CASSPFSRETQYF. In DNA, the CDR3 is TGCGCCAGCAGCCCGTTCTCCCGGGAGACCCAGTACTTC.